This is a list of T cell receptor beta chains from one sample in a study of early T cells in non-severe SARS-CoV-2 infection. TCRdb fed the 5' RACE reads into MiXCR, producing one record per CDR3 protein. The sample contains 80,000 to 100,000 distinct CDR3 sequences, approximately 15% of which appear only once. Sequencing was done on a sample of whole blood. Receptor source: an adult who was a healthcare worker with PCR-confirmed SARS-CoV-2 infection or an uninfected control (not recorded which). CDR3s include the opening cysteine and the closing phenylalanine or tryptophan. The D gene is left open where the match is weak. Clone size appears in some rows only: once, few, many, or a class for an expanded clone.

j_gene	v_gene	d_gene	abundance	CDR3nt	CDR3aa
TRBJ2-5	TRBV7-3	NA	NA	TGTGCCAGCAGCTACACGGAAGGGAAGACCCAGTACTTC	CASSYTEGKTQYF
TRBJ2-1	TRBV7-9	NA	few	TGTGCCAGCAGCTCATCCTGGGACAATGAGCAGTTCTTC	CASSSSWDNEQFF
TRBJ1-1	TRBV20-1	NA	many	TGCAGTGGATTCCCGGGGGCCACTGAAGCTTTCTTT	CSGFPGATEAFF
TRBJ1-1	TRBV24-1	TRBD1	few	TGTGCCACCAGCCGACAGGGGGACACTGAAGCTTTCTTT	CATSRQGDTEAFF
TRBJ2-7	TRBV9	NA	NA	TGTGTCAGCAGCGTAGATGGAGGGCTTGAGCAGTACTTC	CVSSVDGGLEQYF
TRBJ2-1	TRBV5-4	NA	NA	TGTGCCAGCAGCTTAGTAGGGGGTGAGCAGTTCTTC	CASSLVGGEQFF
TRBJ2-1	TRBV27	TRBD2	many	TGTGCCAGCAGTTTATGGACTAGCGGGAGGGCCAATGAGCAGTTCTTC	CASSLWTSGRANEQFF
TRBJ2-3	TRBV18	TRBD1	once	TGTGCCAGCACATGGACAGGGGGCGACGATACGCAGTATTTT	CASTWTGGDDTQYF
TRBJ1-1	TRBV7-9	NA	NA	TGTGCCAGCAGCTTAGCCTACCTTGGACAGTTGAACACTGAAGCTTTCTTT	CASSLAYLGQLNTEAFF
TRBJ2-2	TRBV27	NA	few	TGTGCCAGCAGTATGGCTATTGGGGGAACCGGGGAGCTGTTTTTT	CASSMAIGGTGELFF
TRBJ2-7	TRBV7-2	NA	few	TGTGCCAGCAGCCGACCGGGGGAGCAGTACTTC	CASSRPGEQYF
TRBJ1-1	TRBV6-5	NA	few	TGTGCCAGCAGTTACGACTCCTCGAACACTGAAGCTTTCTTT	CASSYDSSNTEAFF
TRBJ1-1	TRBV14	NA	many	TGTGCCAGCAGCCCGTCGGGGGGGCGGACTGAAGCTTTCTTT	CASSPSGGRTEAFF
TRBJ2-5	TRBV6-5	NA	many	TGTGCCAGCAGTCGTCAACGCAGGGGTTGGGAGACCCAGTACTTC	CASSRQRRGWETQYF
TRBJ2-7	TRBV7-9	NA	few	TGTGCCAGCAGCTTAATTAACGAGCAGTACTTC	CASSLINEQYF
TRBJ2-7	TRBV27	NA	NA	TGTGCCAGCAGTCCGAGGACTAGGGGGTTCTACGAGCAGTACTTC	CASSPRTRGFYEQYF
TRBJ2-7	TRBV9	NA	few	TGTGCCAGCAGCGTAGGTGGGGGAAGGGCCTACGAGCAGTACTTC	CASSVGGGRAYEQYF
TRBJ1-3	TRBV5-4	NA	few	TGTGCCAGCAGCTGGGGAGGAAGGGCAAACACCATATATTTT	CASSWGGRANTIYF
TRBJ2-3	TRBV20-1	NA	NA	TGCAGTGCTGCCTGGGCTCGGGGATCAAATACGCAGTATTTT	CSAAWARGSNTQYF
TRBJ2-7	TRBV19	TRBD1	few	TGTGCCAGTAGTCCGAACCTTCCGGGACAGGGAGCGGACGAGCAGTACTTC	CASSPNLPGQGADEQYF
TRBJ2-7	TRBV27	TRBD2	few	TGTGCCAGTAGGGGACTAGCGCTCGAGCAGTACTTC	CASRGLALEQYF
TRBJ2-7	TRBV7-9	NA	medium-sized	TGTGCCAGCAGCCTCCGGGACTTCGGGTCCTACGAGCAGTACTTC	CASSLRDFGSYEQYF
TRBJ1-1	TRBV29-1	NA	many	TGCAGCGTGGGGCGGATGAACACTGAAGCTTTCTTT	CSVGRMNTEAFF
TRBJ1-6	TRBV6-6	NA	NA	TGTGCCAGCAGCCTTCGTGAAGGCTCCTATAATTCACCCCTCCACTTT	CASSLREGSYNSPLHF
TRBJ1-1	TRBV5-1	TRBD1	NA	TGCGCCAGCAGCTCTAACAGGGGGCGCACTGAAGCTTTCTTT	CASSSNRGRTEAFF
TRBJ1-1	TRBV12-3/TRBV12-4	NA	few	TGTGCCAGCAGTTCGACAGCTATGAACACTGAAGCTTTCTTT	CASSSTAMNTEAFF
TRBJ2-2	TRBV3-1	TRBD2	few	TGTGCCAGCAGCCAAGAAGCGGGAGGGGTAATATCGAACACCGGGGAGCTGTTTTTT	CASSQEAGGVISNTGELFF
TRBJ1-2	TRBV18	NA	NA	TGTGCCAGCTCACCATCCTCTAACTATGGCTACACCTTC	CASSPSSNYGYTF
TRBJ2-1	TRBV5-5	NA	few	TGTGCCACCTCCCGGGGGCGCGGTTACAATGAGCAGTTCTTC	CATSRGRGYNEQFF
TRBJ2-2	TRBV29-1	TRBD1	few	TGCAGCGTTGGGGGCAGGGGGCGAGACGGCACCGGGGAGCTGTTTTTT	CSVGGRGRDGTGELFF
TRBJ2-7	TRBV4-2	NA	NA	TGTGCCAGCAGCCAAGGGGGAAGCGAGCAGTACTTC	CASSQGGSEQYF
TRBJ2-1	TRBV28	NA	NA	TGTGCCAGCAGAGTCCAGGAGGAGCAGTTCTTC	CASRVQEEQFF
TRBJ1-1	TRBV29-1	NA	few	TGCAGCACGTCCGGTCCCATGAACACTGAAGCTTTCTTT	CSTSGPMNTEAFF
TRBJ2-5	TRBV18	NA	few	TGTGCCAGCTCACCACCGGCACCTCCAGAGACCCAGTACTTC	CASSPPAPPETQYF
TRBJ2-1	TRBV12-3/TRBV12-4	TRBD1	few	TGTGCCAGCAGTTACAGGGGAATTTCCTACAATGAGCAGTTCTTC	CASSYRGISYNEQFF
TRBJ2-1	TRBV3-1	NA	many	TGTGCCAGCAGGGGCGGGCGGGGAGAGTTCTCCTACAATGAGCAGTTCTTC	CASRGGRGEFSYNEQFF
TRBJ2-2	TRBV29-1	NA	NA	TGCAGCGTTGTTGGAGGAGCGAACACCGGGGAGCTGTTTTTT	CSVVGGANTGELFF
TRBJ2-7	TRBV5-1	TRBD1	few	TGCGCCAGCAGCACCGGGACAGGGGCCTACGAGCAGTACTTC	CASSTGTGAYEQYF
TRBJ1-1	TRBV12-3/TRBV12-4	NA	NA	TGTGCCAGCAGTTTCAGCGGCCTTGAAGCTTTCTTT	CASSFSGLEAFF
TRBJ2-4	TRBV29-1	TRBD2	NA	TGCAGCGTTGTCGGCGGGAGGGACATTCAGTACTTC	CSVVGGRDIQYF
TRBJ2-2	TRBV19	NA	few	TGTGCCAGTACCATGACCGGGGAGCTGTTTTTT	CASTMTGELFF
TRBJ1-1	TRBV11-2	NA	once	TGTGCCAGCAGCTCGACAGGCTATGAAGCTTTCTTT	CASSSTGYEAFF
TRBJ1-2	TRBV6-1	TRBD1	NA	TGTGCCAGCAGTGAATATAGGACAGGCATTTATGGCTACACCTTC	CASSEYRTGIYGYTF
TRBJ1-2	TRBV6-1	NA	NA	TGTGCCAGCAGTGAAGCGGTTGCGGAGATGAACTATGGCTACACCTTC	CASSEAVAEMNYGYTF
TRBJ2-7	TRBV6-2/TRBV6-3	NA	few	TGTGCCAGCAGTTACTGGGGGGGGCGCGAGCAGTACTTC	CASSYWGGREQYF
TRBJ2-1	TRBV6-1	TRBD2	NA	TGTGCCAGCAGTGTAGGGAGACTAGCGGGAGGCAATGAGCAGTTCTTC	CASSVGRLAGGNEQFF
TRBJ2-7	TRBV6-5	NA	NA	TGTGCCAGCAGTCGAGACAGAGGGGAGCAGTACTTC	CASSRDRGEQYF
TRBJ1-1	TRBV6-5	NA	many	TGTGCCAGCAGTTACTCAGCGGGAACTGAAGCTTTCTTT	CASSYSAGTEAFF
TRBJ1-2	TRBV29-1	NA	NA	TGCAGCGCCTCGAGCTGGGCGGGCCAGAGCTATGGCTACACCTTC	CSASSWAGQSYGYTF
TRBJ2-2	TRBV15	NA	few	TGTGCCACCAGCAGGGCGCAGTCGACCGGGGAGCTGTTTTTT	CATSRAQSTGELFF
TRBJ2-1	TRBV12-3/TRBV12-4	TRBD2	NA	TGTGCCAGCAGGCTTCCCGGGACTAGCGGGAGGGGTGAGCAGTTCTTC	CASRLPGTSGRGEQFF
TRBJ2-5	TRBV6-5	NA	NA	TGTGCCAGCAGTTACTCGTTCGGGCGGAGGGGAGAGACCCAGTACTTC	CASSYSFGRRGETQYF